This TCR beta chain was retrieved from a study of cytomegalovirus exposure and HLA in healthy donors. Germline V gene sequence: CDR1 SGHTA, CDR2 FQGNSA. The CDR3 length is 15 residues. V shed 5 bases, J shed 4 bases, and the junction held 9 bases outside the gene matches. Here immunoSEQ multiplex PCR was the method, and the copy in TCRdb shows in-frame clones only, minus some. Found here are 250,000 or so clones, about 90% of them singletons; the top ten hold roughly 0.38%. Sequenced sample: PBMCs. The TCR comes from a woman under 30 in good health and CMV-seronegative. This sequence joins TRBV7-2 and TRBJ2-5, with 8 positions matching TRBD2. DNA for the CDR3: TGTGCCAGCAGCCGAAATAGCGGGGTTTCAGAGACCCAGTACTTC. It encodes CASSRNSGVSETQYF.